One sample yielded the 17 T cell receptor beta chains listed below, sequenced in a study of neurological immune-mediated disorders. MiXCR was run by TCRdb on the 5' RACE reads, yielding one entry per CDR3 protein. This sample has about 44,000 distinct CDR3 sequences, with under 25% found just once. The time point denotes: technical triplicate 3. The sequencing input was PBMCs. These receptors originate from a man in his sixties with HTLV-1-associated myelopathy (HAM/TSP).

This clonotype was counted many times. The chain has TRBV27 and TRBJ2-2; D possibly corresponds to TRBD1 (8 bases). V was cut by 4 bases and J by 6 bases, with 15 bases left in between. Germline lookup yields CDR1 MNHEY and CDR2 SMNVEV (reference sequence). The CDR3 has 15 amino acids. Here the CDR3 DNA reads TGTGCCAGCAGTTCGACAGGGGCGGGGGCCGGGGAGCTGTTTTTT. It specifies CASSSTGAGAGELFF.

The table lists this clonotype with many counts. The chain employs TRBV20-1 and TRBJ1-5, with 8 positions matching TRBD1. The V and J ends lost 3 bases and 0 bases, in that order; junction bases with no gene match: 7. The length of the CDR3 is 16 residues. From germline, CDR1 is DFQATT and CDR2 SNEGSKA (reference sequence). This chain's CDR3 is CSASQGADHSNQPQHF. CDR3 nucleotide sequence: TGCAGTGCTAGTCAGGGGGCAGATCATAGCAATCAGCCCCAGCATTTT.

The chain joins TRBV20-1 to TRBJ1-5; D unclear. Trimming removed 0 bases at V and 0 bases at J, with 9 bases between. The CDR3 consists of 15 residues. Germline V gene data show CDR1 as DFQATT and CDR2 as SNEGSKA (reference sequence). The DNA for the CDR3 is TGCAGTGCTAGAGATCCGGAGTATAGCAATCAGCCCCAGCATTTT. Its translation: CSARDPEYSNQPQHF.

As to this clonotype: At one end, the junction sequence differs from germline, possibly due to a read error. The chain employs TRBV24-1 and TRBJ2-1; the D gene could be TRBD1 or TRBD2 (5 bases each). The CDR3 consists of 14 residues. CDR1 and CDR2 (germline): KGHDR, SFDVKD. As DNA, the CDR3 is TGTGCCACCAGTCGGGACGGCCCTTTCAATGATCAGTTCTTC. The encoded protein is CATSRDGPFNDQFF.

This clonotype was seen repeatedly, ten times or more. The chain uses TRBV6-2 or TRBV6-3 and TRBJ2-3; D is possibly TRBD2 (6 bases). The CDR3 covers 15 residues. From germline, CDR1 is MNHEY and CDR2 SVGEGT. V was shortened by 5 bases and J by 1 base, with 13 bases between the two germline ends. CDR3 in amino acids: CASSRTGVRTDTQYF. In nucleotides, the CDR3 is TGTGCCAGCAGTCGAACGGGAGTTCGCACAGATACGCAGTATTTT.

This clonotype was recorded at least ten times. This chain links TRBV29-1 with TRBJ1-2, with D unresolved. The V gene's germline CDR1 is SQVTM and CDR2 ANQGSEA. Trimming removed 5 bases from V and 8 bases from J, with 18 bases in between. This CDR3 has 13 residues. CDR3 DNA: TGCAGCGTTTACGGAGACCTCACGAGCGGCTACACCTTC. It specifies CSVYGDLTSGYTF.

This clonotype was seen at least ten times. CDR3 loop: CASSPSLAEWSSYNEQFF. The CDR3 coding sequence is TGTGCCAGCAGCCCCTCCCTAGCGGAGTGGAGCTCCTACAATGAGCAGTTCTTC. The chain links TRBV7-6 to TRBJ2-1; the match to TRBD2 covers 7 bases. The CDR3 runs to 18 residues. V gave up 5 bases and J gave up 0 bases; unmatched junction bases: 13. Germline CDR1 is SGHVS and CDR2 is FNYEAQ. Full variable domain (outside the CDR3, taken from reference TRBV7-6 and TRBJ2-1): GAGVSQSPRYKVTKRGQDVALRCDPISGHVSLYWYRQALGQGPEFLTYFNYEAQQDKSGLPNDRFSAERPEGSISTLTIQRTEQRDSAMYRCASSPSLAEWSSYNEQFFGPGTRLTVL.

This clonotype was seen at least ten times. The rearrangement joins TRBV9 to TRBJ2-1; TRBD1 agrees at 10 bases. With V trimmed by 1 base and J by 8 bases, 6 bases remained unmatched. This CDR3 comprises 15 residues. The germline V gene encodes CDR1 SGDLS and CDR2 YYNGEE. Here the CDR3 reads CASSVPGTGDDEQFF. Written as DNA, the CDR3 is TGTGCCAGCAGCGTACCCGGGACAGGGGATGATGAGCAGTTCTTC.

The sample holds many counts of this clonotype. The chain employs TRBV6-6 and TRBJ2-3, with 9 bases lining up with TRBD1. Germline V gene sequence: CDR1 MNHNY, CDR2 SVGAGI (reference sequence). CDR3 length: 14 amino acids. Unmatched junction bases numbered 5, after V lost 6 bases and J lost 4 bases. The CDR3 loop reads CASRDRGASDTQYF. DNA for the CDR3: TGTGCCAGCAGGGACAGGGGAGCATCAGATACGCAGTATTTT.

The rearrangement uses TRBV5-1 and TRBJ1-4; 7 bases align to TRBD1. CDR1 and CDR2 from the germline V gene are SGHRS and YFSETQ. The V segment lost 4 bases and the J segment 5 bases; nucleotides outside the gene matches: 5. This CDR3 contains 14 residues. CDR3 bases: TGCGCCAGCAGCGAGGGACAGCGGAATGAAAAACTGTTTTTT. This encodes CASSEGQRNEKLFF.

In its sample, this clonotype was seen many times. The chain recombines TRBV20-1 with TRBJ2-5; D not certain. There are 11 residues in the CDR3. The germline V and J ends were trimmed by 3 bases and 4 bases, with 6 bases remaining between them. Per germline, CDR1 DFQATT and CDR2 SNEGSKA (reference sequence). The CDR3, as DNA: TGCAGTGCTAGGATCTCAGAGACCCAGTACTTC. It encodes CSARISETQYF.

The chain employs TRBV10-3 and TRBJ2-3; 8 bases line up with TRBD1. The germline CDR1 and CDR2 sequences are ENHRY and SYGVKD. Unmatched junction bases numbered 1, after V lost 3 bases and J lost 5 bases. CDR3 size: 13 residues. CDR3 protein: CAISDGQGDTQYF. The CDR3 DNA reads TGTGCCATCAGTGACGGACAGGGAGATACGCAGTATTTT.

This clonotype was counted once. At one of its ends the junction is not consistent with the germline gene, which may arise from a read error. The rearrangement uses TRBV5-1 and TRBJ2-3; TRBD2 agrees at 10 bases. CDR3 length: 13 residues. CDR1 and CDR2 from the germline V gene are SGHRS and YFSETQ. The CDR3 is CASRLAGTDRQYF. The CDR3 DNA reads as TGCGCCAGCCGACTAGCGGGTACAGATAGGCAGTATTTT.

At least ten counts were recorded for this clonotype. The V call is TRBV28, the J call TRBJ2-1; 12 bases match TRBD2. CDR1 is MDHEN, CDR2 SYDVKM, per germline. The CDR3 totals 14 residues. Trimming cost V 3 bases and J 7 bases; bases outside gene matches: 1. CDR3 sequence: CASSLTSGRNEQFF. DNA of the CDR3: TGTGCCAGCAGTTTGACTAGCGGGAGAAATGAGCAGTTCTTC.

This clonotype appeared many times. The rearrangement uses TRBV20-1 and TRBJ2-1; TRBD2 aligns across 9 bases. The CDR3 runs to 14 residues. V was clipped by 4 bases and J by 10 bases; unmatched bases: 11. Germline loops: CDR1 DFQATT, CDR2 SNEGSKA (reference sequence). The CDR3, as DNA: TGCAGTGCTATCCGAGCGGGAGGAACTTGGGAGCAGTTCTTC. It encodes CSAIRAGGTWEQFF.

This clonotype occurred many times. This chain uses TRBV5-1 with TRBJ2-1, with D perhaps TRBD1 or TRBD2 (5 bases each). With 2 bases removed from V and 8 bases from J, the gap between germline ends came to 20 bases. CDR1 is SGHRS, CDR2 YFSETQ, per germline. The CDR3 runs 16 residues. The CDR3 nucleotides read TGCGCCAGCAGCTTTCTTCCGGGGCGAGAGGGGTATGAGCAGTTCTTC. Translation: CASSFLPGREGYEQFF.

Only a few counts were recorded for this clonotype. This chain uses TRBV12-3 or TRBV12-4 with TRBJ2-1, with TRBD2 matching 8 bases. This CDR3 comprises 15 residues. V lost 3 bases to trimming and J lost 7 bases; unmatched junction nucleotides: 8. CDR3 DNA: TGTGCCAGCAGTTTGTCCGGGAGGGCCGGAAATGAGCAGTTCTTC. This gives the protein CASSLSGRAGNEQFF.